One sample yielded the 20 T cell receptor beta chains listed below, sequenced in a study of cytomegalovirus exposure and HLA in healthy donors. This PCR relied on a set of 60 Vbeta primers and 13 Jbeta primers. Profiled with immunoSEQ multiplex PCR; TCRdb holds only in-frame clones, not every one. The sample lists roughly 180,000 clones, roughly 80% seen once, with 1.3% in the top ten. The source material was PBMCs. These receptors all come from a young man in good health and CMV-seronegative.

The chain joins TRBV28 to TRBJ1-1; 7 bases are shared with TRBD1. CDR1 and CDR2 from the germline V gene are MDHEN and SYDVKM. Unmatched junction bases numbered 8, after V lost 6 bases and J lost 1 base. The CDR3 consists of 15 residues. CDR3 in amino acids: CASSNTGTANTEAFF. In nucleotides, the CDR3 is TGTGCCAGCAGCAATACCGGGACAGCGAACACTGAAGCTTTCTTT.

The CDR3 coding sequence is TGTGCCAGTAGTGACGGACAGGGCCGAGGTTATGGCTACACCTTC. It codes for CASSDGQGRGYGYTF. The V and J genes are TRBV19 and TRBJ1-2, with 8 positions matching TRBD1. Germline lookup yields CDR1 LNHDA and CDR2 SQIVND (reference sequence). V was clipped by 5 bases and J by 5 bases; unmatched bases: 10. This CDR3 has 15 residues.

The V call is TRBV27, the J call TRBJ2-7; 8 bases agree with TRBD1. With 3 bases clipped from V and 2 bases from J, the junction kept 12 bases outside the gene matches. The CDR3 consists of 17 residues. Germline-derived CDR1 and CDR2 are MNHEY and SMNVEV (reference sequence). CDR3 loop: CASSFSVGTGNAYEQYF. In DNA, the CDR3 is TGTGCCAGCAGTTTTTCGGTCGGGACAGGTAACGCCTACGAGCAGTACTTC.

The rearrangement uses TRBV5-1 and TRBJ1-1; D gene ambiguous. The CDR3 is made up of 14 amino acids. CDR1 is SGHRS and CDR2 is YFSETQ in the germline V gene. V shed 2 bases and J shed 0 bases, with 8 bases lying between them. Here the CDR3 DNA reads TGCGCCAGCAGCTTCGAGGCCTTGAACACTGAAGCTTTCTTT. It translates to CASSFEALNTEAFF.

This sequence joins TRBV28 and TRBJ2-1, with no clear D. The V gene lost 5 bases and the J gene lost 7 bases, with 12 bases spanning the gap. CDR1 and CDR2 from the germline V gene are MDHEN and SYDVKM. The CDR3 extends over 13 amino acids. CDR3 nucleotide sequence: TGTGCCAGCAGTAGTGGTGGGCAAAATGAGCAGTTCTTC. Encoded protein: CASSSGGQNEQFF.

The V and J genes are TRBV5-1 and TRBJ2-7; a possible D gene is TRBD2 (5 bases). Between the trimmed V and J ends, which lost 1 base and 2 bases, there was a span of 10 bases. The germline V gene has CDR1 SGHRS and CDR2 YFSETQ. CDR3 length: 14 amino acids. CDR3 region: CASSLSPGTYEQYF. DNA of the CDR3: TGCGCCAGCAGCTTGTCGCCGGGGACCTACGAGCAGTACTTC.

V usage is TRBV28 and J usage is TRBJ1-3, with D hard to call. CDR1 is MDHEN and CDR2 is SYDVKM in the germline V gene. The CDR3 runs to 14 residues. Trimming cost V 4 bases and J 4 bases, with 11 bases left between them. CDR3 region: CASSSQDTGNTIYF. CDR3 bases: TGTGCCAGCAGTTCCCAGGATACGGGAAACACCATATATTTT.

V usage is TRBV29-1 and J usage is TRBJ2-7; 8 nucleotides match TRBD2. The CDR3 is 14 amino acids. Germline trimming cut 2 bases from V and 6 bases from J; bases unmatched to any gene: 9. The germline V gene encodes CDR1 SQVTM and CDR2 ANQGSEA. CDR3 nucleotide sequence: TGCAGCGTTGAAAACGGGAGGGCTGTTGGCGAGCAGTACTTC. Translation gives CSVENGRAVGEQYF.

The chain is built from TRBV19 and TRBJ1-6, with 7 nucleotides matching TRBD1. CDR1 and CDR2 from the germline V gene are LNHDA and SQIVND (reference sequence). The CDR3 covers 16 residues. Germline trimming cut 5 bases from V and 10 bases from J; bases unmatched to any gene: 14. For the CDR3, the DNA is TGTGCCAGTAGTCCGCTCGCCGGGGACAGTGGATCACCCCTCCACTTT. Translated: CASSPLAGDSGSPLHF.

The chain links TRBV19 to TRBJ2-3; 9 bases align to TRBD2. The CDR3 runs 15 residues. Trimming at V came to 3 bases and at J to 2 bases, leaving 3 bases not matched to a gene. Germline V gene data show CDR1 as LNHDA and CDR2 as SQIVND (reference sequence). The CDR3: CASSIPSGTTDTQYF. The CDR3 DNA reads TGTGCCAGTAGTATCCCTAGCGGGACCACAGATACGCAGTATTTT.

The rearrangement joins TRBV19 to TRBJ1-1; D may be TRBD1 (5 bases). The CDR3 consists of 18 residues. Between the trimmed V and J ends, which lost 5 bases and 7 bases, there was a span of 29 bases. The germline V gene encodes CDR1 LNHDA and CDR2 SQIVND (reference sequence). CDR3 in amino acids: CASSSPRGGSLGASEAFF. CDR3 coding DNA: TGTGCCAGTAGTTCCCCCCGGGGGGGGAGTTTGGGAGCTAGTGAAGCTTTCTTT.

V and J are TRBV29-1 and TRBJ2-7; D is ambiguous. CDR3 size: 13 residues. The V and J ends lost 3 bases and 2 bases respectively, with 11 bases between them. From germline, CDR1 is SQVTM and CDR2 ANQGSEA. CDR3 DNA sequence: TGCAGCGTTGAGGGCAGCCTCCCCTACGAGCAGTACTTC. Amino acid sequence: CSVEGSLPYEQYF.

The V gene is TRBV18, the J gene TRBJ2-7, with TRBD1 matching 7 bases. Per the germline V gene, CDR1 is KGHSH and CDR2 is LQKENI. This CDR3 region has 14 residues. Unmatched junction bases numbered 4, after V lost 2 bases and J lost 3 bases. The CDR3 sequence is CASSPEAGGYEQYF. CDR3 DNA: TGTGCCAGCTCACCAGAGGCAGGGGGCTACGAGCAGTACTTC.

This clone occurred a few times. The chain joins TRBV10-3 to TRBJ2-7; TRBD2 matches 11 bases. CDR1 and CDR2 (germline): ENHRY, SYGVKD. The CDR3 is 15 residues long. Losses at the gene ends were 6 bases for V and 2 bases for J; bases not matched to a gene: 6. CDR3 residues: CAIRPTSGVTYEQYF. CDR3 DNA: TGTGCCATCAGGCCGACTAGCGGGGTAACCTACGAGCAGTACTTC.

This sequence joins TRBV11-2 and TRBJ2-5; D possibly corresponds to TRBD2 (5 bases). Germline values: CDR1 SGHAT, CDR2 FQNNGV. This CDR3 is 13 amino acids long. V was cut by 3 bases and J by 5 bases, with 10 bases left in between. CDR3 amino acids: CASSFGWEETQYF. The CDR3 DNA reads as TGTGCCAGCAGCTTCGGGTGGGAGGAGACCCAGTACTTC. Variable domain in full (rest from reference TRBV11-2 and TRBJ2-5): EAGVAQSPRYKIIEKRQSVAFWCNPISGHATLYWYQQILGQGPKLLIQFQNNGVVDDSQLPKDRFSAERLKGVDSTLKIQPAKLEDSAVYLCASSFGWEETQYFGPGTRLLVL.

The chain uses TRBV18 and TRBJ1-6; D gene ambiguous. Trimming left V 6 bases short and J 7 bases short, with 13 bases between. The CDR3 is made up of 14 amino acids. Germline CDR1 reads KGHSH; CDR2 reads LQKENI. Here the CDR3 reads CASSAGRSNSPLHF. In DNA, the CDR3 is TGTGCCAGCTCGGCCGGGAGATCAAATTCACCCCTCCACTTT.

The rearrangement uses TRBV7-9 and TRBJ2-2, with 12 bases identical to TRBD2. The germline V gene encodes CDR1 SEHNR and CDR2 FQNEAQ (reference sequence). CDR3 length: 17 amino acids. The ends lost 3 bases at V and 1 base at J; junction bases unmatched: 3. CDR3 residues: CASSLTSGGENTGELFF. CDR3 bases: TGTGCCAGCAGCTTGACTAGCGGGGGCGAGAACACCGGGGAGCTGTTTTTT.

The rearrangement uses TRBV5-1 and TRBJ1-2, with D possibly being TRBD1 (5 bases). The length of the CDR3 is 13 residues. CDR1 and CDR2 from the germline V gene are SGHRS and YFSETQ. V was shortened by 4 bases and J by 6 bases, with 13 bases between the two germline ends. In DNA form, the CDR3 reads TGCGCCAGCAGCACTGCGATAGGGGATGGCTACACCTTC. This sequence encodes CASSTAIGDGYTF.

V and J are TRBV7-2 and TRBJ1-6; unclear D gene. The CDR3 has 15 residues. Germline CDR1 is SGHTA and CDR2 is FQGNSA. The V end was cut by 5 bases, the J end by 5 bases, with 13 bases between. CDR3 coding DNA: TGTGCCAGCAGCCCCAAACCCCGAGATAATTCACCCCTCCACTTT. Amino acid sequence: CASSPKPRDNSPLHF.

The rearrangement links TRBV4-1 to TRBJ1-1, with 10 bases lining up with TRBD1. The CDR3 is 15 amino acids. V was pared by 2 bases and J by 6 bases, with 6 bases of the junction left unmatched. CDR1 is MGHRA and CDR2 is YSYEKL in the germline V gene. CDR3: CASSQTGQGMAEAFF. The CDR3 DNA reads TGCGCCAGCAGCCAAACGGGACAGGGGATGGCTGAAGCTTTCTTT.